These 30 T cell receptor beta chains originate from one sample sequenced in a study of blood T cell repertoires in COVID-19 (dated by TCRdb to 2018 to 2020). Libraries were made using the immunoSEQ multiplex PCR assay. TCRdb stores this immuneACCESS table with in-frame sequences only. Part of the clones is absent; in the studies checked, under half of the shortfall reflects unresolved V genes, and no reason is known for the rest. The sample records about 180,000 clones, 75% to 90% of which are singletons. Around 3% of the sample goes to the ten largest clones. Sequenced input: peripheral blood. All receptors derive from a man in his sixties with acute or convalescent COVID-19.

The V gene is TRBV9, the J gene TRBJ2-7, with D possibly being TRBD2 (6 bases). The V end lost 0 bases, the J end lost 6 bases, and 13 bases lay between the germline ends. The CDR3 covers 14 residues. Germline-derived CDR1 and CDR2 are SGDLS and YYNGEE. CDR3: CASSVAGDFFEQYF. The CDR3 DNA reads as TGTGCCAGCAGCGTAGCGGGAGACTTTTTCGAGCAGTACTTC.

This chain joins TRBV18 and TRBJ1-2; D remains unclear. CDR1 is KGHSH, CDR2 LQKENI, per germline. CDR3 length: 15 amino acids. V shed 3 bases and J shed 1 base, with 12 bases lying between them. The CDR3: CASSPLATSNYGYTF. In DNA form, the CDR3 reads TGTGCCAGCTCACCTTTGGCAACTAGTAACTATGGCTACACCTTC.

The rearrangement uses TRBV18 and TRBJ2-2; 7 positions match TRBD2. The CDR3 is 16 residues long. With V trimmed by 3 bases and J by 7 bases, 11 bases remained unmatched. The germline V gene encodes CDR1 KGHSH and CDR2 LQKENI. The CDR3, as DNA: TGTGCCAGCTCACCTACTAGCGTCATCCTCGGCGGGGAGCTGTTTTTT. It translates to CASSPTSVILGGELFF.

V usage is TRBV19 and J usage is TRBJ1-5; possible D gene TRBD1, 6 bases. The CDR3 is made up of 17 amino acids. The V end lost 3 bases, the J end lost 0 bases, and 15 bases lay between the germline ends. CDR1 is LNHDA and CDR2 is SQIVND in the germline V gene (reference sequence). The CDR3 nucleotides read TGTGCCAGTAGTATCCCCCGGACAGTATATAGCAATCAGCCCCAGCATTTT. It translates to CASSIPRTVYSNQPQHF.

The chain recombines TRBV19 with TRBJ2-7; D possibly corresponds to TRBD1 (5 bases). CDR1 is LNHDA and CDR2 is SQIVND in the germline V gene (reference sequence). The CDR3 is made up of 14 amino acids. Trimming left V 5 bases short and J 6 bases short, with 17 bases between. The CDR3 sequence: CASSPRLGATEQYF. In nucleotides, the CDR3 is TGTGCCAGTAGTCCCCGCCTAGGGGCCACCGAGCAGTACTTC.

The chain employs TRBV5-6 and TRBJ1-1; D remains unclear. Trimming stripped 0 bases from V and 8 bases from J, with 8 bases between. This CDR3 comprises 12 residues. CDR1 and CDR2 (germline): SGHDT, YYEEEE. Here the CDR3 DNA reads TGTGCCAGCAGCTTGGGGGCGCAGGAAGCTTTCTTT. It codes for CASSLGAQEAFF.

This sequence joins TRBV9 and TRBJ2-5, with D uncertain. Germline V gene sequence: CDR1 SGDLS, CDR2 YYNGEE. The CDR3 has 12 amino acids. With 3 bases removed from V and 5 bases from J, the gap between germline ends came to 8 bases. CDR3 DNA sequence: TGTGCCAGCAGCGACGCTAGGGAGACCCAGTACTTC. Encoded protein: CASSDARETQYF.

The V and J genes are TRBV10-3 and TRBJ1-3, with D uncertain. The CDR3 loop spans 14 amino acids. The V and J ends lost 11 bases and 0 bases respectively, with 14 bases between them. CDR1 and CDR2 from the germline V gene are ENHRY and SYGVKD. In DNA, the CDR3 is TGTGCCTCGCTAGACTGGAGCTCTGGAAACACCATATATTTT. Its protein product is CASLDWSSGNTIYF.

The count of this clone is one. CDR3 residues: CASSTGMSNQPQHF. CDR3 DNA: TGTGCCAGTAGTACAGGGATGAGCAATCAGCCCCAGCATTTT. The chain recombines TRBV19 with TRBJ1-5; weak D call: TRBD1 (5 bases). The V and J ends lost 4 bases and 1 base respectively, with 8 bases between them. The CDR3 has 14 amino acids. The germline CDR1 and CDR2 sequences are LNHDA and SQIVND (reference sequence). The full variable domain, with the rest looked up from reference TRBV19 and TRBJ1-5, is DGGITQSPKYLFRKEGQNVTLSCEQNLNHDAMYWYRQDPGQGLRLIYYSQIVNDFQKGDIAEGYSVSREKKESFPLTVTSAQKNPTAFYLCASSTGMSNQPQHFGDGTRLSIL.

V gene TRBV23-1 combines with J gene TRBJ2-7; possibly TRBD2 for D (7 bases). TRBV23-1 is identified as an open reading frame with a role that is uncertain. The CDR3 consists of 16 residues. V shed 6 bases and J shed 0 bases, with 18 bases lying between them. CDR3 in DNA: TGCGCCAGCAGCCCCGAGGGGGGGTGCAGCTCCTACGAGCAGTACTTC. The encoded protein is CASSPEGGCSSYEQYF.

The rearrangement links TRBV5-8 to TRBJ1-1; D remains ambiguous. V lost 6 bases and J 11 bases, leaving 11 bases between the germline ends. Germline V gene data show CDR1 as SGHTS and CDR2 as YDEGEE. The CDR3 sequence is 10 residues long. In nucleotides, the CDR3 is TGTGCCAGCAAGAGGATATCGGCTTTCTTT. Its translation is CASKRISAFF.

The chain recombines TRBV5-4 with TRBJ2-7; the match to TRBD2 covers 8 bases. The junction had 17 bases not matched to a gene; V was cut back by 3 bases and J by 3 bases. Germline CDR1 and CDR2: SGHNT and YYREEE (reference sequence). The CDR3 is 18 residues long. The CDR3, as DNA: TGTGCCAGCAGCTCCCCTGCTGCTGGGGTAGCGGGGAACTACGAGCAGTACTTC. Amino acids: CASSSPAAGVAGNYEQYF. Full variable domain (rest looked up from reference TRBV5-4 and TRBJ2-7): ETGVTQSPTHLIKTRGQQVTLRCSSQSGHNTVSWYQQALGQGPQFIFQYYREEENGRGNFPPRFSGLQFPNYSSELNVNALELDDSALYLCASSSPAAGVAGNYEQYFGPGTRLTVT.

CDR3 sequence reads: CASSLAVAGAGEQFF. CDR3 coding DNA: TGTGCCAGCAGCTTAGCGGTAGCGGGGGCAGGAGAGCAGTTCTTC. The chain recombines TRBV7-9 with TRBJ2-1; 9 bases match TRBD2. This CDR3 comprises 15 residues. Germline V gene sequence: CDR1 SEHNR, CDR2 FQNEAQ (reference sequence). The ends lost 0 bases at V and 10 bases at J; junction bases unmatched: 7.

This clone has just one count. This chain joins TRBV27 and TRBJ1-6; D not resolved. V was clipped by 0 bases and J by 1 base, with 10 bases between them. This CDR3 has 17 residues. Germline values: CDR1 MNHEY, CDR2 SMNVEV (reference sequence). DNA for the CDR3: TGTGCCAGCAGTTTATCAGTTGGAGGGTCCTATAATTCACCCCTCCACTTT. It codes for CASSLSVGGSYNSPLHF.

V is TRBV18 and J is TRBJ2-3; 11 bases align to TRBD2. Trimming removed 4 bases from V and 4 bases from J; junction bases left unmatched: 10. Germline loops: CDR1 KGHSH, CDR2 LQKENI. This CDR3 region has 17 residues. The CDR3 is CASSLGTSGSGADTQYF. As DNA, the CDR3 is TGTGCCAGCTCACTTGGAACTAGCGGGAGTGGGGCAGATACGCAGTATTTT. Full variable domain (remainder filled in from reference TRBV18 and TRBJ2-3): NAGVMQNPRHLVRRRGQEARLRCSPMKGHSHVYWYRQLPEEGLKFMVYLQKENIIDESGMPKERFSAEFPKEGPSILRIQQVVRGDSAAYFCASSLGTSGSGADTQYFGPGTRLTVL.

The chain is built from TRBV5-1 and TRBJ2-3; no clear D. Trimming shortened V by 0 bases and J by 0 bases, and 2 bases separated the two germline ends. CDR1 SGHRS and CDR2 YFSETQ come from the germline V gene. The CDR3 consists of 13 residues. The CDR3 nucleotides are TGCGCCAGCAGCTTGGCTAGCACAGATACGCAGTATTTT. Amino acids: CASSLASTDTQYF.

The CDR3 protein is CASSHQGQSSSYNSPLHF. CDR3 in DNA: TGCGCCAGCAGCCACCAGGGGCAGTCGAGCTCCTATAATTCACCCCTCCACTTT. V is TRBV4-1 and J is TRBJ1-6; D is possibly TRBD1 (6 bases). Germline-derived CDR1 and CDR2 are MGHRA and YSYEKL. The CDR3 is 18 residues long. Trimming left V 3 bases short and J 0 bases short, with 15 bases between.

The chain is built from TRBV4-1 and TRBJ1-3, with 8 bases aligning to TRBD1. CDR1 MGHRA and CDR2 YSYEKL come from the germline V gene. V shed 0 bases, J shed 2 bases, and the junction held 18 bases outside the gene matches. The CDR3 loop spans 21 amino acids. This CDR3 reads CASSQERTGLLPSRTGNTIYF. The CDR3 DNA reads as TGCGCCAGCAGCCAAGAAAGGACAGGGCTTTTACCTTCCCGGACTGGAAACACCATATATTTT.

The chain carries TRBV7-2 and TRBJ2-1; D might be TRBD2 (6 bases). Germline CDR1 and CDR2: SGHTA and FQGNSA. V lost 5 bases and J lost 4, with 15 bases in between. The CDR3 totals 15 residues. The CDR3 protein is CASSLSFGGYNEQFF. The CDR3, as DNA: TGTGCCAGCAGCCTGTCATTTGGGGGGTACAATGAGCAGTTCTTC. Together with reference TRBV7-2 and TRBJ2-1, the CDR3 gives the full variable domain: GAGVSQSPSNKVTEKGKDVELRCDPISGHTALYWYRQSLGQGLEFLIYFQGNSAPDKSGLPSDRFSAERTGGSVSTLTIQRTQQEDSAVYLCASSLSFGGYNEQFFGPGTRLTVL.

V is TRBV28 and J is TRBJ2-5, with TRBD1 matching 7 bases. This CDR3 comprises 12 residues. The V gene's germline CDR1 is MDHEN and CDR2 SYDVKM. V trimming: 7 bases; J trimming: 6 bases; junction bases outside the gene matches: 5. CDR3 in amino acids: CASMLQGKTQYF. Written as DNA, the CDR3 is TGTGCCAGCATGTTACAGGGGAAGACCCAGTACTTC.

Here the CDR3 reads CASSSGASEQYF. The CDR3 DNA is TGTGCCAGCAGTTCAGGGGCGTCCGAGCAGTACTTC. The rearrangement joins TRBV6-5 to TRBJ2-7; tentatively, D is TRBD1 (6 bases). V was clipped by 4 bases and J by 6 bases, with 10 bases between them. The CDR3 consists of 12 residues. CDR1 and CDR2 from the germline V gene are MNHEY and SVGAGI.

V is TRBV18 and J is TRBJ1-3; D gene uncertain. V lost 0 bases, J lost 0 bases, and 12 bases lay in between. Germline-derived CDR1 and CDR2 are KGHSH and LQKENI. The CDR3 is 17 residues long. CDR3 amino acids: CASSPPRGAYSGNTIYF. DNA of the CDR3: TGTGCCAGCTCACCACCGCGGGGAGCTTACTCTGGAAACACCATATATTTT.

The rearrangement links TRBV27 to TRBJ2-3, with 8 bases aligning to TRBD2. The CDR3 contains 18 residues. Germline CDR1 reads MNHEY; CDR2 reads SMNVEV (reference sequence). Trimming took 3 bases from V and 1 from J; bases not matched to a gene: 12. CDR3 nucleotides: TGTGCCAGCAGTTTTCATCAACCCATGACTAGCGGCACAGATACGCAGTATTTT. Its translation is CASSFHQPMTSGTDTQYF.

The table lists this clone with a few counts. The J gene is TRBJ1-1, the V gene TRBV19; D gene unclear. Germline values: CDR1 LNHDA, CDR2 SQIVND (reference sequence). The V gene lost 1 base and the J gene lost 0 bases, with 15 bases spanning the gap. The CDR3 is 17 residues long. The CDR3 nucleotides read TGTGCCAGTAGTATAGTCCCCCGGACGGGGATGAACACTGAAGCTTTCTTT. Amino acids: CASSIVPRTGMNTEAFF.

This clone has just one count. The chain links TRBV4-1 to TRBJ2-2, with 8 bases matching TRBD2. CDR1 MGHRA and CDR2 YSYEKL come from the germline V gene. The CDR3 consists of 16 residues. Trimming at V came to 0 bases and at J to 7 bases, leaving 7 bases not matched to a gene. CDR3 residues: CASSQDSREGVGELFF. DNA of the CDR3: TGCGCCAGCAGCCAAGATTCCCGGGAGGGCGTCGGGGAGCTGTTTTTT.

This clone appeared once. The V call is TRBV14, the J call TRBJ1-2; no definite D call. The V end lost 2 bases, the J end lost 2 bases, and 3 bases lay between the germline ends. CDR3 size: 12 residues. CDR1 and CDR2 (germline): SGHDN, FVKESK. The CDR3: CASSQSNYGYTF. The CDR3 nucleotides are TGTGCCAGCAGCCAAAGCAACTATGGCTACACCTTC.

V usage is TRBV25-1 and J usage is TRBJ1-1; 8 positions match TRBD1. There are 12 residues in the CDR3. V lost 4 bases, J lost 11 bases, and 6 bases stayed unmatched. Germline V gene sequence: CDR1 MGHDK, CDR2 SYGVNS. This CDR3 is CASSGTGRRAFF. The DNA of the CDR3 is TGTGCCAGCAGTGGGACAGGGCGGAGGGCTTTCTTT.

The chain employs TRBV4-2 and TRBJ2-3; TRBD1 aligns across 8 bases. Per germline, CDR1 LGHNA and CDR2 YNFKEQ. The CDR3 contains 15 residues. J lost 6 bases, V lost 5 bases, and 10 bases had no gene match. The CDR3 bases are TGTGCCAGCAGCTTAGACTCGGACAGGGTGGATACGCAGTATTTT. It codes for CASSLDSDRVDTQYF.

This clone was seen only a few times. The chain combines TRBV6-1 with TRBJ2-1, with TRBD2 matching over 10 bases. This CDR3 region has 17 residues. The ends lost 3 bases at V and 7 bases at J; junction bases unmatched: 12. Germline lookup yields CDR1 MNHNS and CDR2 SASEGT. The CDR3 is CASSDVPLAGPVNEQFF. CDR3 bases: TGTGCCAGCAGTGATGTGCCACTAGCGGGGCCGGTGAATGAGCAGTTCTTC.

The rearrangement links TRBV6-5 to TRBJ2-7; 7 bases match TRBD1. Germline CDR1 and CDR2: MNHEY and SVGAGI. With V trimmed by 3 bases and J by 4 bases, 9 bases remained unmatched. This CDR3 is built from 15 residues. The CDR3 loop is CASSYRPGGFYEQYF. The CDR3 nucleotides are TGTGCCAGCAGTTATCGTCCAGGGGGATTTTACGAGCAGTACTTC.